This T cell receptor beta chain was profiled in a study of graft-versus-host responses after intestinal transplantation. Study-wide results and caveats: Allografts from individuals with graft-donor T cell macrochimerism displayed high graft-versus-host to host-versus-graft clonal ratios. GvH clones were identified in recipient marrow, with some first appearing in ileum or blood. Early after transplant, HvG declines were associated with peak levels of circulating GvH clones.

The data were produced by immunoSEQ multiplex PCR, yet TCRdb's version contains in-frame clones alone and is incomplete. Of 50,000 to 75,000 clones listed, around 93% were seen once; the top ten hold 0.38%. As concerns this clone: The antigen is undetermined.

The trim removed 5 bases at V and 6 bases at J, leaving 6 bases unmatched. The CDR3 spans 14 residues. CDR1 MNHEY and CDR2 SVGAGI come from the germline V gene. The chain employs TRBV6-5 and TRBJ2-7; TRBD2 aligns across 11 bases. The sequence derives from a human donor who was the organ donor for an intestinal transplant. This specimen consisted of unstimulated CD4+ T cells sorted from spleen or lymph node cells, obtained before transplant. The chain's CDR3 is CASSPVAGGREQYF. DNA of the CDR3: TGTGCCAGCAGTCCCGTAGCGGGGGGGCGCGAGCAGTACTTC.